There are a few counts of the clone carrying this T cell receptor beta chain. The data were obtained in a study of patients and donors after allogeneic stem cell transplantation. One entry per CDR3 protein, called by TCRdb with MiXCR from the RT-PCR reads. The table has about 110,000 distinct CDR3 sequences, approximately 35% seen once; the top ten hold around 27%. The specimen was blood, either unsorted or a sorted T cell fraction (not recorded which). This TCR was recovered from a human donor who was either an allogeneic HSCT recipient or a stem cell or donor lymphocyte infusion donor (not recorded which). It is not recorded whose cells these are; they may come from a transplant donor.

The CDR3 bases are TGCAGTGCTAGAGACTTCCCACGTAAGAACACTGAAGCTTTCTTT. Translation: CSARDFPRKNTEAFF. This sequence joins TRBV20-1 and TRBJ1-1; D call uncertain. Germline V CDR1 and CDR2: DFQATT, SNEGSKA (reference sequence). Trimming left V 0 bases short and J 1 base short, with 12 bases between. CDR3 size: 15 residues.